This paragraph covers one T cell receptor (beta chain) sequence. The antigen is undetermined. This entry comes from a study of cytomegalovirus exposure and HLA in healthy donors. Study-level background: It was reported in a later analysis that the same platform had been used for the 120 validation repertoires as for the approximately 700 first-cohort repertoires. Study-wide results and caveats: Confirmation in vitro established that three CMV-associated chains were specific for CMV antigens. Cytomegalovirus-associated TCR beta chains were listed, numbering more than 150.

The CDR3 loop spans 13 amino acids. The germline CDR1 and CDR2 sequences are SGHTA and FQGTGA. Between the trimmed V and J ends, which lost 7 bases and 2 bases, there was a span of 10 bases. Only in-frame clones appear in the TCRdb table, and some are missing; sequencing was by immunoSEQ multiplex PCR. The sample holds some 98,000 clones, less than 90% seen once. The donors were members of the approximately 120-subject validation cohort (separate from the approximately 670-subject first cohort). This TCR derives from a man younger than 35 in good health and CMV-seropositive. The sequenced material came from PBMCs. The V and J genes are TRBV7-3 and TRBJ2-3; D gene uncertain. CDR3 DNA: TGTGCCAGCACCTTGCAAGCCACAGATACGCAGTATTTT. It is translated as CASTLQATDTQYF.